The 10 T cell receptor beta chains below come from one sample, sequenced in a study of T-cell memory formation after mild COVID-19. TCRdb independently ran MiXCR on the 5' RACE reads; one entry per CDR3 protein. The sample gives fewer than 250,000 distinct CDR3 sequences, approximately 15% of which show up once; 2.1% is in the top ten. Sequenced material: PBMCs or a T cell subset sorted from them (not recorded which). These receptors originate from an adult woman who had mild COVID-19 (a few samples of this study predate the infection). Cell type and time point are not known.

The J gene is TRBJ2-3, the V gene TRBV9; D unclear. Germline lookup yields CDR1 SGDLS and CDR2 YYNGEE. The CDR3 has 16 residues. Trimming left V 3 bases short and J 0 bases short, with 14 bases between. In DNA, the CDR3 is TGTGCCAGCAGCGCGCTGACGACTCGGAGCACAGATACGCAGTATTTT. Its translation: CASSALTTRSTDTQYF.

The chain recombines TRBV24-1 with TRBJ2-7; 7 bases line up with TRBD1. Losses at the gene ends were 3 bases for V and 0 bases for J; bases not matched to a gene: 7. The CDR3 spans 16 residues. Germline V gene sequence: CDR1 KGHDR, CDR2 SFDVKD. This CDR3 is CATSDAQGDSSYEQYF. The CDR3, as DNA: TGTGCCACCAGTGATGCCCAAGGGGACAGCTCCTACGAGCAGTACTTC.

This chain joins TRBV5-5 and TRBJ2-5, with D tentatively TRBD1 or TRBD2 (5 bases each). The CDR3 has 15 amino acids. The germline V gene has CDR1 SGHKS and CDR2 YYEKEE (reference sequence). With 2 bases removed from V and 9 bases from J, the gap between germline ends came to 20 bases. CDR3 in amino acids: CASSLGGTGFQAQYF. CDR3 bases: TGTGCCAGCAGCTTAGGTGGGACCGGGTTTCAGGCCCAGTACTTC.

The chain couples TRBV7-8 to TRBJ1-6, with unresolved D. V was pared by 6 bases and J by 2 bases, with 17 bases between. The CDR3 is 17 residues long. CDR1 and CDR2 (germline): SGHVS, FQNEAQ. The CDR3 protein is CASSRNRLGTYNSPLHF. The CDR3 DNA reads TGTGCCAGCAGTCGAAACCGGCTCGGGACCTATAATTCACCCCTCCACTTT.

The rearrangement links TRBV20-1 to TRBJ2-7; D is possibly TRBD1 or TRBD2 (5 bases each). The CDR3 consists of 13 residues. The germline V and J ends were trimmed by 3 bases and 6 bases, with 15 bases remaining between them. CDR1 is DFQATT, CDR2 SNEGSKA, per germline (reference sequence). The CDR3, as DNA: TGCAGTGCTAGCGGGACGGTTCTGGGCGAGCAGTACTTC. It yields the protein CSASGTVLGEQYF.

V and J are TRBV12-3 or TRBV12-4 and TRBJ2-3; D is perhaps TRBD2 (5 bases). V lost 1 base and J 1 base, leaving 15 bases between the germline ends. The CDR3 extends over 17 amino acids. CDR3 nucleotides: TGTGCCAGCAGTTTAGTGTTGAGGCCGGAGGGCACAGATACGCAGTATTTT. This sequence encodes CASSLVLRPEGTDTQYF.

There are a few counts of this clonotype. The rearrangement uses TRBV24-1 and TRBJ1-2, with unresolved D. V gave up 12 bases and J gave up 3 bases, with 22 bases separating them. This CDR3 has 15 amino acids. Germline CDR1 and CDR2: KGHDR and SFDVKD. CDR3 sequence reads: CAVQPKWPGYYGYTF. CDR3 DNA: TGTGCCGTACAGCCCAAATGGCCGGGCTACTATGGCTACACCTTC.

V usage is TRBV27 and J usage is TRBJ2-7, with D possibly matching TRBD1 (5 bases). V lost 5 bases and J lost 3, with 17 bases in between. Germline loops: CDR1 MNHEY, CDR2 SMNVEV (reference sequence). This CDR3 has 15 residues. In DNA form, the CDR3 reads TGTGCCAGCAGTCCACCACACAGGAGTAACTACGAGCAGTACTTC. Protein: CASSPPHRSNYEQYF.

This clonotype was seen ten or more times. This chain uses TRBV7-2 with TRBJ2-1, with a tentative D call TRBD1 (5 bases). The CDR3 is made up of 14 amino acids. Trimming shortened V by 3 bases and J by 6 bases, and 12 bases separated the two germline ends. The V gene's germline CDR1 is SGHTA and CDR2 FQGNSA. The CDR3 DNA follows: TGTGCCAGCAGCTTTGTTGGGGCGCCCAATGAGCAGTTCTTC. This sequence encodes CASSFVGAPNEQFF. Together with reference TRBV7-2 and TRBJ2-1, the CDR3 gives the full variable domain: GAGVSQSPSNKVTEKGKDVELRCDPISGHTALYWYRQSLGQGLEFLIYFQGNSAPDKSGLPSDRFSAERTGGSVSTLTIQRTQQEDSAVYLCASSFVGAPNEQFFGPGTRLTVL.

The V gene is TRBV9, the J gene TRBJ1-2; D remains ambiguous. The CDR3 consists of 12 residues. Trimming removed 2 bases from V and 5 bases from J, with 7 bases in between. Germline CDR1 and CDR2: SGDLS and YYNGEE. CDR3 in amino acids: CASSVQAYGYTF. DNA of the CDR3: TGTGCCAGCAGCGTCCAGGCGTATGGCTACACCTTC.